This record concerns one TCR beta chain sequence. The data were taken from a study of blood T cell repertoires in COVID-19. Repertoires were generated with immunoSEQ multiplex PCR, while TCRdb's copy carries only in-frame clones and drops some. The data show 250,000 or so clones, 75% to 90% seen once. This CDR3 spans 15 amino acids. V lost 1 base, J lost 1 base, and 2 bases stayed unmatched. Germline V gives CDR1 MGHRA, CDR2 YSYEKL. The sequencing sample was made of peripheral blood. The sequence derives from a man aged 25 to 45 with active or convalescent COVID-19. The rearrangement uses TRBV4-1 and TRBJ1-1; 8 bases map to TRBD1. As DNA, the CDR3 is TGCGCCAGCAGCCAAGTGGGACAGGCGAACACTGAAGCTTTCTTT. Translating it yields CASSQVGQANTEAFF.